These 14 T cell receptor beta chains were sequenced from one sample in a study of shared clonotypes between healthy human individuals. Data came from immunoSEQ multiplex PCR; TCRdb stores just in-frame clones and leaves some out. Found here are 600,000 to 750,000 clones, approximately 79% of them singletons; the top ten hold about 1.8%. Sequencing input: memory CD4+ T cells sorted from blood. The subset is: CD45RA-negative fraction. The origin of the receptors is a woman aged 25 to 45 in good health.

CDR3 sequence: CASSFADTEAFF. The CDR3 DNA follows: TGCGCCAGCAGCTTCGCGGACACTGAAGCTTTCTTT. V usage is TRBV5-1 and J usage is TRBJ1-1; D is ambiguous. The V and J ends lost 2 bases and 3 bases respectively, with 5 bases between them. The CDR3 has 12 residues. The V gene's germline CDR1 is SGHRS and CDR2 YFSETQ.

This chain joins TRBV27 and TRBJ1-5, with 7 nucleotides matching TRBD1. The CDR3 sequence is 19 residues long. The germline V gene has CDR1 MNHEY and CDR2 SMNVEV (reference sequence). V was clipped by 3 bases and J by 2 bases; unmatched bases: 16. This CDR3 reads CASSFFPPNRGTGNQPQHF. The CDR3 bases are TGTGCCAGCAGTTTCTTTCCCCCTAACAGGGGAACGGGCAATCAGCCCCAGCATTTT.

The chain couples TRBV27 to TRBJ2-7, with 8 bases that match TRBD1. Germline values: CDR1 MNHEY, CDR2 SMNVEV (reference sequence). This CDR3 spans 15 amino acids. The trim removed 2 bases at V and 0 bases at J, leaving 3 bases unmatched. DNA for the CDR3: TGTGCCAGCAGTTTAACGGGACAGGACTCCTACGAGCAGTACTTC. It yields the protein CASSLTGQDSYEQYF.

V is TRBV27 and J is TRBJ2-1; no definite D call. The V and J ends lost 0 bases and 3 bases respectively, with 12 bases between them. The germline gives CDR1 MNHEY, CDR2 SMNVEV (reference sequence). CDR3 size: 16 residues. This CDR3 reads CASSLSQHLLYNEQFF. In DNA, the CDR3 is TGTGCCAGCAGTTTATCCCAGCATCTACTCTACAATGAGCAGTTCTTC.

This chain connects TRBV18 to TRBJ2-3; 9 nucleotides line up with TRBD2. The V gene's germline CDR1 is KGHSH and CDR2 LQKENI. The CDR3 totals 15 residues. V lost 5 bases, J lost 5 bases, and 8 bases stayed unmatched. CDR3 in amino acids: CASSTRLAEVDTQYF. DNA for the CDR3: TGTGCCAGCTCAACGAGACTAGCGGAGGTAGATACGCAGTATTTT.

Only one count was recorded for this clone. This CDR3 reads CASRLGGSGRFTDTQYF. The CDR3 bases are TGTGCAAGTCGCCTAGGGGGTAGCGGGAGGTTCACAGATACGCAGTATTTT. This rearrangement joins TRBV12-2 to TRBJ2-3; TRBD2 reflects the table's D call only, with no check against the DNA. TRBV12-2 is a pseudogene segment. The CDR3 length is 17 residues.

The chain is built from TRBV27 and TRBJ1-2, with a possible D match to TRBD1 (6 bases). This CDR3 comprises 16 residues. Germline CDR1 reads MNHEY; CDR2 reads SMNVEV (reference sequence). V shed 5 bases and J shed 2 bases, with 18 bases lying between them. The CDR3 spells CASSPRIGGHNYGYTF. CDR3 nucleotides: TGTGCCAGCAGTCCAAGGATCGGGGGGCACAACTATGGCTACACCTTC.

This clone was seen only once. The chain carries TRBV14 and TRBJ1-2; weak D call: TRBD1 (5 bases). Germline V gene lookup returns CDR1 SGHDN and CDR2 FVKESK. V lost 3 bases and J 8 bases, leaving 10 bases between the germline ends. The CDR3 covers 12 residues. The CDR3 nucleotides are TGTGCCAGCAGCCAGGGACGCTTAGGCTACACCTTC. Encoded protein: CASSQGRLGYTF.

This clone was counted only a few times. The CDR3 sequence: CSARGGEGDEKLFF. The CDR3, as DNA: TGCAGCGCCCGGGGAGGGGAAGGTGATGAAAAACTGTTTTTT. The chain is built from TRBV29-1 and TRBJ1-4; weak D call: TRBD1 (5 bases). The V gene's germline CDR1 is SQVTM and CDR2 ANQGSEA. V lost 7 bases to trimming and J lost 6 bases, with 18 bases between them. CDR3 size: 14 residues.

The gene calls are TRBV28 and TRBJ1-5; 9 nucleotides match TRBD1. V dropped 3 bases and J dropped 2; count of bases not matched to a gene: 8. Germline-derived CDR1 and CDR2 are MDHEN and SYDVKM. The CDR3 has 17 residues. The chain's CDR3 is CASSFKRTGVGNQPQHF. The DNA for the CDR3 is TGTGCCAGCAGTTTTAAAAGGACAGGGGTTGGCAATCAGCCCCAGCATTTT.

The rearrangement links TRBV7-6 to TRBJ2-2, with D possibly matching TRBD2 (5 bases). Deletions cut 2 bases from V and 1 base from J, with 8 bases between. This CDR3 comprises 15 residues. Looked up from germline, CDR1 is SGHVS and CDR2 is FNYEAQ. The CDR3 loop is CASSLWGENTGELFF. The CDR3, as DNA: TGTGCCAGCAGCTTATGGGGAGAGAACACCGGGGAGCTGTTTTTT.

V usage is TRBV9 and J usage is TRBJ2-3; maybe TRBD1 (5 bases). Trimming took off 3 bases at V and 1 base at J, with 12 bases between the two ends. Per the germline V gene, CDR1 is SGDLS and CDR2 is YYNGEE. The CDR3 runs to 15 residues. The CDR3 DNA is TGTGCCAGCAGCGCTGACAGCCTTGGCACAGATACGCAGTATTTT. This gives the protein CASSADSLGTDTQYF. The whole variable domain, filled in from reference TRBV9 and TRBJ2-3, reads DSGVTQTPKHLITATGQRVTLRCSPRSGDLSVYWYQQSLDQGLQFLIQYYNGEERAKGNILERFSAQQFPDLHSELNLSSLELGDSALYFCASSADSLGTDTQYFGPGTRLTVL.

CDR3 DNA sequence: TGTGCCAGCAGCCAATCTCAAAATGAAAAACTGTTTTTT. This encodes CASSQSQNEKLFF. This chain connects TRBV16 to TRBJ1-4, with no clear D. The CDR3 is made up of 13 amino acids. In germline, CDR1 is KGHSY, CDR2 FQNENV. The V gene lost 0 bases and the J gene lost 5 bases, with 4 bases spanning the gap.

This clone was counted a single time. The rearrangement joins TRBV6-6 to TRBJ2-7, with D perhaps TRBD2 (7 bases). This CDR3 spans 15 amino acids. V shed 0 bases and J shed 2 bases, with 11 bases lying between them. The germline V gene has CDR1 MNHNY and CDR2 SVGAGI (reference sequence). The CDR3 loop is CASSYSGGATYEQYF. The CDR3 region has the DNA TGTGCCAGCAGTTACTCGGGGGGGGCTACCTACGAGCAGTACTTC.